The 26 T cell receptor beta chains presented below share a single source sample, sequenced in a study of T cells in Graves' hyperthyroidism and ophthalmopathy. Amplified TCR beta CDR3 regions came from RNA transcripts. First-round RT-PCR of the TCR CDR3 relied on the HTBI primer set. TCRdb re-derived calls from the multiplex PCR reads in MiXCR, one entry per CDR3 protein. The data hold almost 600,000 distinct CDR3 sequences, with around 46% observed a single time. The sample comprised peripheral blood or thyroid tissue (not recorded which). These receptors originate from a woman younger than 35 with Graves' hyperthyroidism.

Here the CDR3 reads CASGFLLDRNSGNTIYF. For the CDR3, the DNA is TGTGCTAGTGGTTTCCTCCTCGACCGAAACTCTGGAAACACCATATATTTT. This chain links TRBV12-5 with TRBJ1-3; no reliable D call. The V end was cut by 3 bases, the J end by 0 bases, with 15 bases between. There are 17 residues in the CDR3. The germline gives CDR1 LGHNT, CDR2 FRNRAP. The full variable domain, with the rest looked up from reference TRBV12-5 and TRBJ1-3, is DARVTQTPRHKVTEMGQEVTMRCQPILGHNTVFWYRQTMMQGLELLAYFRNRAPLDDSGMPKDRFSAEMPDATLATLKIQPSEPRDSAVYFCASGFLLDRNSGNTIYFGEGSWLTVV.

Regarding this clonotype: This clone may be a read error of a much larger clone one base away. The chain is built from TRBV20-1 and TRBJ2-5; weak D call: TRBD1 (5 bases). The germline V gene has CDR1 DFQATT and CDR2 SNEGSKA (reference sequence). This CDR3 has 13 amino acids. The CDR3 DNA sequence: TGCAGTGCTAGAGATGACAGACAAGAGACCCAGTGCTTC. Translated: CSARDDRQETQCF.

This sequence joins TRBV20-1 and TRBJ2-4, with TRBD2 matching 7 bases. This CDR3 comprises 18 residues. CDR1 and CDR2 (germline): DFQATT, SNEGSKA (reference sequence). V gave up 5 bases and J gave up 0 bases; unmatched junction bases: 16. The CDR3 DNA is TGCAGTGCTTGGGCGGCGGGGGAGAACCAACTAGCCAAAAACATTCAGTACTTC. This sequence encodes CSAWAAGENQLAKNIQYF.

Many counts were recorded for this clonotype. The chain employs TRBV2 and TRBJ1-6; 7 bases fit TRBD1. Germline CDR1 is SNHLY and CDR2 is FYNNEI. This CDR3 region has 13 residues. J lost 7 bases, V lost 6 bases, and 3 bases had no gene match. CDR3 in amino acids: CASRLRGNSPLHF. Written as DNA, the CDR3 is TGTGCCAGCAGGCTCAGGGGGAATTCACCCCTCCACTTT.

In its sample, this clonotype was seen a few times. The chain links TRBV30 to TRBJ1-3; 10 bases are shared with TRBD1. Trimming removed 5 bases from V and 3 bases from J; junction bases left unmatched: 10. CDR1 is GTSNPN and CDR2 is SVGIG in the germline V gene (reference sequence). The CDR3 is 16 residues long. The CDR3 here is CAWRTPGQGFGNTIYF. The CDR3 DNA reads TGTGCCTGGCGTACCCCGGGACAGGGGTTTGGAAACACCATATATTTT.

This clonotype was seen many times. The chain uses TRBV20-1 and TRBJ2-5; tentatively, D is TRBD2 (6 bases). Trimming left V 5 bases short and J 2 bases short, with 12 bases between. The CDR3 runs to 13 residues. Germline CDR1 and CDR2: DFQATT and SNEGSKA (reference sequence). The CDR3 protein is CSALREDQETQYF. In nucleotides, the CDR3 is TGCAGTGCTCTTAGGGAGGATCAAGAGACCCAGTACTTC.

The V gene is TRBV20-1, the J gene TRBJ2-5; 9 nucleotides match TRBD1. Germline loops: CDR1 DFQATT, CDR2 SNEGSKA (reference sequence). V lost 3 bases and J lost 2; bases outside the gene matches: 4. The CDR3 has 14 residues. The CDR3 here is CSARPGQGQETQYF. As DNA, the CDR3 is TGCAGTGCTAGGCCGGGACAGGGACAAGAGACCCAGTACTTC.

As concerns this clonotype: At one boundary the junction diverges from the germline segment, which might be a read error. This CDR3 reads CAGSEAGRDSPLHF. The CDR3 nucleotides are TGTGCCGGCAGTGAAGCTGGGAGGGATTCACCCCTCCACTTT. V usage is TRBV6-5 and J usage is TRBJ1-6; D not certain. Germline lookup yields CDR1 MNHEY and CDR2 SVGAGI. The CDR3 extends over 14 amino acids.

This clonotype came up many times. The V gene is TRBV6-5, the J gene TRBJ2-7; TRBD1 matches 9 bases. V gave up 2 bases and J gave up 2 bases; unmatched junction bases: 10. The CDR3 runs 17 residues. The germline CDR1 and CDR2 sequences are MNHEY and SVGAGI. This chain's CDR3 is CASSYQPGQGSTYEQYF. CDR3 nucleotides: TGTGCCAGCAGTTACCAGCCGGGACAGGGAAGCACCTACGAGCAGTACTTC.

This clonotype was recorded a few times. The rearrangement links TRBV20-1 to TRBJ2-5; 13 bases align to TRBD2. The germline V gene encodes CDR1 DFQATT and CDR2 SNEGSKA (reference sequence). This CDR3 contains 15 residues. Trimming cost V 1 base and J 2 bases; bases outside gene matches: 1. CDR3: CSARGTSGSQETQYF. The CDR3 DNA follows: TGCAGTGCTAGAGGGACTAGCGGGAGTCAAGAGACCCAGTACTTC.

With regard to this clonotype: A read error may produce the germline difference seen at one junction end. The J gene is TRBJ1-5, the V gene TRBV7-9; TRBD1 matches 9 bases. In germline, CDR1 is SEHNR, CDR2 FQNEAQ (reference sequence). This CDR3 region has 14 residues. The CDR3 DNA sequence: TGTGCCAGCCCGGGGACAGGGTACAATGAGCCCCAGCATTTT. It translates to CASPGTGYNEPQHF.

V gene TRBV20-1 combines with J gene TRBJ1-4; weak D call: TRBD1 (5 bases). V was trimmed by 0 bases and J by 1 base, leaving 12 bases between them. The CDR3 runs 16 residues. CDR1 is DFQATT, CDR2 SNEGSKA, per germline (reference sequence). The CDR3 coding sequence is TGCAGTGCTAGAGATAGCCAGGGAGGAACTAATGAAAAACTGTTTTTT. This gives the protein CSARDSQGGTNEKLFF.

This clonotype was seen at least ten times. This sequence joins TRBV5-8 and TRBJ1-5; the match to TRBD1 covers 9 bases. Germline loops: CDR1 SGHTS, CDR2 YDEGEE. V gave up 4 bases and J gave up 1 base; unmatched junction bases: 3. The CDR3 is 15 residues long. The CDR3 bases are TGTGCCAGCAGCCACGGACAGGGGAGCAATCAGCCCCAGCATTTT. Its protein product is CASSHGQGSNQPQHF.

In this sample, this clonotype turned up many times. The rearrangement joins TRBV6-2 or TRBV6-3 to TRBJ1-4, with D perhaps TRBD1 (5 bases). The CDR3 runs to 15 residues. Between the trimmed V and J ends, which lost 6 bases and 11 bases, there was a span of 22 bases. The germline gives CDR1 MNHEY, CDR2 SVGEGT. The CDR3 DNA sequence: TGTGCCAGCAGACCACGGACAATCCTGGGCGAGAAACTGTTTTTT. This codes for CASRPRTILGEKLFF.

The chain links TRBV7-9 to TRBJ1-1, with 8 bases lining up with TRBD1. Germline CDR1 is SEHNR and CDR2 is FQNEAQ (reference sequence). After removal of 5 bases from V and 4 bases from J, the junction contained 3 bases not matched to a gene. The CDR3 covers 13 residues. DNA for the CDR3: TGTGCCAGCAGCGGGACAGGATTCACTGAAGCTTTCTTT. Translation: CASSGTGFTEAFF.

The rearrangement joins TRBV9 to TRBJ1-1; 8 bases line up with TRBD1. Trimming cost V 3 bases and J 2 bases; bases outside gene matches: 15. The CDR3 is 18 residues long. Germline CDR1 reads SGDLS; CDR2 reads YYNGEE. CDR3: CASSATGGPGGHNTEAFF. In DNA form, the CDR3 reads TGTGCCAGCAGCGCAACAGGGGGTCCCGGGGGACACAACACTGAAGCTTTCTTT.

The V call is TRBV7-2, the J call TRBJ1-2; D remains unclear. The CDR3 covers 14 residues. V lost 0 bases and J 6 bases, leaving 11 bases between the germline ends. Germline V gives CDR1 SGHTA, CDR2 FQGNSA. In DNA, the CDR3 is TGTGCCAGCAGCTTAGCAGGGAGTTATGATGGCTACACCTTC. Its translation is CASSLAGSYDGYTF.

About this clonotype itself: No conserved phenylalanine or tryptophan ends this CDR3, so it is likely a read error. This rearrangement joins TRBV4-2 to TRBJ1-1, with D unclear. This CDR3 is 12 amino acids long. V lost 5 bases and J 7 bases, leaving 11 bases between the germline ends. The germline V gene has CDR1 LGHNA and CDR2 YNFKEQ. The CDR3 coding sequence is TGTGCCAGCAGCGCGTACGGGGATGAAGCTTTCTCT. It codes for CASSAYGDEAFS.

Concerning this clonotype itself: Since a much larger clone is just one base distant, this may be a read error. The rearrangement links TRBV6-6 to TRBJ1-5; D is unresolved. Germline V CDR1 and CDR2: MNHNY, SVGAGI (reference sequence). This CDR3 comprises 13 residues. Trimming cost V 2 bases and J 4 bases, with 6 bases left between them. The CDR3 reads CASSYPTNQPQHF. As DNA, the CDR3 is TGTGCCAGCAGTTACCCGACTAATCAGCCCCAGCATTTT.

At least ten counts were recorded for this clonotype. The gene calls are TRBV29-1 and TRBJ2-5; 7 nucleotides agree with TRBD1. Germline assignment: CDR1 SQVTM and CDR2 ANQGSEA. Unmatched junction bases numbered 7, after V lost 7 bases and J lost 2 bases. This CDR3 is built from 13 residues. CDR3 DNA sequence: TGCAGCGCCTCAAGGGGACAGCAAGAGACCCAGTACTTC. Translated: CSASRGQQETQYF.

This clonotype has just one count. This chain connects TRBV15 to TRBJ2-7; 12 bases are a match to TRBD2. The J call is doubtful: the DNA matches TRBJ2-1 better. The CDR3 is 16 amino acids. The germline gives CDR1 LNHNV, CDR2 YYDKDF (reference sequence). The CDR3 is CATSRDGGTSGNEQFF. As DNA, the CDR3 is TGTGCCACCAGCAGAGATGGAGGGACTAGCGGGAATGAGCAGTTCTTC.

Ten or more counts support this clonotype. The chain has TRBV2 and TRBJ2-7; TRBD2 aligns across 7 bases. The trim removed 1 base at V and 7 bases at J, leaving 4 bases unmatched. The CDR3 spans 13 residues. Germline V gene sequence: CDR1 SNHLY, CDR2 FYNNEI. The CDR3 bases are TGTGCCAGCAGTGAAGTGGTAGCGGGTGAGCAGTACTTC. It is translated as CASSEVVAGEQYF.

In its sample, this clonotype was seen many times. V usage is TRBV7-2 and J usage is TRBJ1-2, with TRBD1 matching over 12 bases. Per germline, CDR1 SGHTA and CDR2 FQGNSA. This CDR3 contains 15 residues. The junction had 7 bases not matched to a gene; V was cut back by 3 bases and J by 8 bases. The CDR3 protein is CASSFLGTGGDGYTF. The CDR3, as DNA: TGTGCCAGCAGCTTCTTAGGGACAGGGGGCGACGGCTACACCTTC.

The chain combines TRBV20-1 with TRBJ2-1, with D tentatively TRBD1 (5 bases). The CDR3 is 14 residues long. The germline V gene encodes CDR1 DFQATT and CDR2 SNEGSKA (reference sequence). The V end was cut by 3 bases, the J end by 3 bases, with 12 bases between. The CDR3 DNA follows: TGCAGTGCTAGTAGGGGCGGCGGCTACAATGAGCAGTTCTTC. Its protein product is CSASRGGGYNEQFF.

J is TRBJ1-6 and V is TRBV7-9; 11 nucleotides line up with TRBD1. The CDR3 extends over 13 amino acids. Per germline, CDR1 SEHNR and CDR2 FQNEAQ (reference sequence). The V gene end was trimmed by 4 bases and the J gene end by 18 bases; junction bases not matched to a gene: 8. The CDR3 protein is CASSSPGQGDTHF. The CDR3 region has the DNA TGTGCCAGCAGCTCGCCGGGACAGGGGGACACCCACTTT.

At least ten counts were recorded for this clonotype. The chain recombines TRBV5-1 with TRBJ1-1; no clear D. CDR3 length: 13 residues. V was shortened by 4 bases and J by 4 bases, with 11 bases between the two germline ends. The germline CDR1 and CDR2 sequences are SGHRS and YFSETQ. DNA of the CDR3: TGCGCCAGCAGCATGGAAGGGCTCACTGAAGCTTTCTTT. This encodes CASSMEGLTEAFF.